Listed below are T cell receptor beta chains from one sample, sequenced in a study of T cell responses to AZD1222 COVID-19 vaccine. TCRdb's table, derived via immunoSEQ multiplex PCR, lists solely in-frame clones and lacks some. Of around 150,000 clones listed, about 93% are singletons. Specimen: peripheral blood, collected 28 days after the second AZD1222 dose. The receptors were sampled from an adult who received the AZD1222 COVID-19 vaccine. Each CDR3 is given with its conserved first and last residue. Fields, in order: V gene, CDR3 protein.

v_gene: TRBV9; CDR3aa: CASSVAERGGLTDTQYF
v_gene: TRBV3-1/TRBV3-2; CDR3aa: CASSQGAPGTGFGYTF
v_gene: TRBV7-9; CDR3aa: CASRGVVGYEQYF
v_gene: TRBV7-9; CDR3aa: CASSLYQDSYEQYF
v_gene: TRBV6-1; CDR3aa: CASSEHPGGPTDTQYF
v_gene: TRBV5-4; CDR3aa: CASSLDGGQGPQHF
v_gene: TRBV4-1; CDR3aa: CACSQLESPGRNQPQHF
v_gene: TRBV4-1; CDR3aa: CASSQGASYNSPLHF
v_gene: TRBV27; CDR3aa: CASSQVLTNEQFF
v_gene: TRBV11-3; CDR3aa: CASSLDPALTSGGVTGELFF
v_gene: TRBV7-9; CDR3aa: CASSYSSSGASKETQYF
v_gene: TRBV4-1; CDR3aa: CASSPGQNNSPLHF
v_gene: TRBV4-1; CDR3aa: CASSQSGGAQFDGELFF
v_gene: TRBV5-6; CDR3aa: CASSIQGYVGNTIYF
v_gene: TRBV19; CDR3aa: CASTSGSAGNQPQHF
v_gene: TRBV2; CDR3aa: CASNARGSGSGYTF
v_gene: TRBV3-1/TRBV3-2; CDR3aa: CASSGSSGELFF
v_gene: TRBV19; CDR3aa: CASSIAGHSYEQYF
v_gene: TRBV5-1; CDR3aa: CASSPRRGDTEAFF
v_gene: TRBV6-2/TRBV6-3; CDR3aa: CASSYPPTGELFF
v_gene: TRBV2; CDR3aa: CATGQDTSNQPQHF
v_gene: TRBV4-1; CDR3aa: CASSQLEFGNQPQHF
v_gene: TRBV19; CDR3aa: CASKNSNEQFF
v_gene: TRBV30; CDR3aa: CAWSVGEKLFF
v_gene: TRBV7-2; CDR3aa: CASVAAGVDEQFF
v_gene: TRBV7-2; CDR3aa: CASSTSYRDRKAFF
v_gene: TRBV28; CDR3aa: CASSLRWGPQPQHF
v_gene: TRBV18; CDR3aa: CASSPEGLSQPQHF
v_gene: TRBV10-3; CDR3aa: CAIGSAGGPYEQYF
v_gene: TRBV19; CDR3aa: CASKNQPQHF
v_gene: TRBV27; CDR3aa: CASSSNYSPLHF
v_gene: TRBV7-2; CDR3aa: CASSSPHLGSYGYTF
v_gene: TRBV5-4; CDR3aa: CASSLGGIGEKLFF
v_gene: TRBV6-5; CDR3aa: CASSKTVSNQPQHF
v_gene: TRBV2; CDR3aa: CASSVQGARNQPQHF
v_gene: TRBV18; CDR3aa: CASSPLSGADGYTF
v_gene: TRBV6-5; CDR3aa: CASSYQWNQPQHF
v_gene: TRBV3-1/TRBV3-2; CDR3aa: CASSQGRSLRSEQYF
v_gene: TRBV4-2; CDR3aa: CASSSSRGAGGYNEQFF
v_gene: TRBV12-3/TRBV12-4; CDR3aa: CASRQDRVEAFF
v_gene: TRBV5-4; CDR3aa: CASSLGGQGIYEQYF
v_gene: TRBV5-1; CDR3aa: CASSPGGQGHWFSSPLHF
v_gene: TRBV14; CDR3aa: CASSQEAGAAYEQYF
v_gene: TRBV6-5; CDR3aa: CASSYIGGGRFGIQYF
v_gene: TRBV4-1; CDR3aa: CASSPDRGSNQPQHF
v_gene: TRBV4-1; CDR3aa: CASSQGPRTGMNQPQHF
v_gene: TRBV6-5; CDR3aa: CASRLERFSYEQYF
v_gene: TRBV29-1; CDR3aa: CSVLDGAYGYTF
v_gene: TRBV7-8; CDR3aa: CASSPSGAGMAQHF
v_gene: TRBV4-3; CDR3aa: CASSPRGRDEEQFF
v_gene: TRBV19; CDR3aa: CASKATGAANYGYTF
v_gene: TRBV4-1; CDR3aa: CASSQVPFGVSNNEQFF
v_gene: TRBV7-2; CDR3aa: CASSPGQGSEKLFF
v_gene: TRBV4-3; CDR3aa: CASSQDLAGSYQETQYF
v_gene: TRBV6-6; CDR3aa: CASSLSGTQNREQYF
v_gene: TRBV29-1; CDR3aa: CSVAGTLNNEQFF